This T cell receptor (beta chain) came from a study of long-term antiretroviral therapy in people with HIV. In the case of this clone: As yet, its antigen is unknown.

This CDR3 has 16 residues. Germline-derived CDR1 and CDR2 are MNHEY and SMNVEV (reference sequence). V lost 3 bases, J lost 1 base, and 16 bases lay in between. Study observations and caveats: Clonal populations expanded prior to ART predominated within the repertoire at all time points. Blood sampling spanned 2004 to 2017, possibly under older ART regimens.

Sequencing relied on immunoSEQ assay v3.0, run at survey level. The study targeted roughly 35,000-50,000 T-cell genomes per sample in sequencing. Produced via immunoSEQ multiplex PCR; TCRdb's table is partial and in-frame only. The sample has about 20,000 clones, approximately 83% seen once. Samples held roughly 0.95-10 million cryopreserved PBMC before DNA extraction. This receptor was obtained from a woman aged 40 to 50 with HIV. Sequencing was performed on unsorted PBMCs, taken 1.2 years after starting antiretroviral therapy. The chain is built from TRBV27 and TRBJ2-7; D tentatively reads TRBD1 or TRBD2 (5 bases each). The CDR3 DNA reads TGTGCCAGCAGTTTCCTCGTGGGGGTCGAGTCCTACGAGCAGTACTTC. This codes for CASSFLVGVESYEQYF.